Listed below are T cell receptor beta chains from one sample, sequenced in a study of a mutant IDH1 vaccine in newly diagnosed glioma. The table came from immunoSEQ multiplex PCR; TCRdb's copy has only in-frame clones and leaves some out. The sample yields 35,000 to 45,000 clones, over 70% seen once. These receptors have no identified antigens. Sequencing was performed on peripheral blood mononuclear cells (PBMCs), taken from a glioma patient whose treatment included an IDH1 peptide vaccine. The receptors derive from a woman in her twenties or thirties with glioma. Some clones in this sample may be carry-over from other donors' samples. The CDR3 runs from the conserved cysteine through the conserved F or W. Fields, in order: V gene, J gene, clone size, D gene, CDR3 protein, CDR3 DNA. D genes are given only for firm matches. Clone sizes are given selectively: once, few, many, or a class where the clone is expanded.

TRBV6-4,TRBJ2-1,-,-,CASSDSWWDEQFF,TGTGCCAGCAGTGACTCATGGTGGGATGAGCAGTTCTTC
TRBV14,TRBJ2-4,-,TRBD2,CASSQGVRAGGFGIQYF,TGTGCCAGCAGCCAAGGAGTTAGAGCGGGAGGGTTTGGCATTCAGTACTTC
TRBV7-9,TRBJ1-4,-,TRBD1,CASSLGDVGQGNEKLFF,TGTGCCAGCAGCTTGGGGGACGTGGGACAGGGGAATGAAAAACTGTTTTTT
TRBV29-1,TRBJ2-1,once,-,CSSRGGYNEQFF,TGCAGCTCAAGGGGTGGCTACAATGAGCAGTTCTTC
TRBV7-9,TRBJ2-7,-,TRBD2,CASSAQTSGTVPEQYF,TGTGCCAGCAGCGCCCAGACTAGCGGGACAGTCCCCGAGCAGTACTTC
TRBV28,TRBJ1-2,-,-,CASRDVQGLGYTF,TGTGCCAGCAGGGACGTCCAGGGGCTCGGCTACACCTTC
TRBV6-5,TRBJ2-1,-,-,CASSLGVGAYNEQFF,TGTGCCAGCAGTTTGGGGGTCGGCGCCTACAATGAGCAGTTCTTC
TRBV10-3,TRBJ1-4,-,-,CAISESGRGQNEKLFF,TGTGCCATCAGTGAGTCGGGCAGGGGTCAAAATGAAAAACTGTTTTTT
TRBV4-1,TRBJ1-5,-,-,CASSQESGPGQPQHF,TGCGCCAGCAGCCAAGAATCTGGCCCCGGGCAGCCCCAGCATTTT
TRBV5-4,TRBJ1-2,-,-,CASSLGGSGKGYTF,TGTGCCAGCAGCTTGGGGGGGTCAGGGAAGGGCTACACCTTC
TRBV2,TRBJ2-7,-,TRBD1,CASSGPGQGYEQYF,TGTGCCAGCAGTGGGCCGGGACAGGGGTACGAGCAGTACTTC
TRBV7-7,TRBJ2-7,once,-,CASSLGPLSYEQYF,TGTGCTAGCAGCTTAGGGCCCCTGTCCTACGAGCAGTACTTC
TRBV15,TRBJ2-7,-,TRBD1,CATSRDKGAREQYF,TGTGCCACCAGCAGAGACAAGGGGGCCCGGGAGCAGTACTTC
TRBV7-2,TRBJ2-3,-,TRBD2,CASSLQASGYFRTDTQYF,TGTGCCAGCAGCTTACAGGCTAGCGGCTACTTCCGCACAGATACGCAGTATTTT
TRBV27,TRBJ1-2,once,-,CASSPGSGYTF,TGTGCCAGCAGTCCTGGGAGCGGCTACACCTTC
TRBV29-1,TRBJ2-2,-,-,CSVDGENTGELFF,TGCAGCGTTGATGGAGAGAACACCGGGGAGCTGTTTTTT
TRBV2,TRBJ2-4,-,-,CASSGQGGNQNIQYF,TGTGCCAGCAGTGGTCAGGGGGGCAATCAAAACATTCAGTACTTC
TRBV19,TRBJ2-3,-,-,CASSIRTPRTHTDTQYF,TGTGCCAGTAGTATCAGGACCCCCAGAACTCACACAGATACGCAGTATTTT
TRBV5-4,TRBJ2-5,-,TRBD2,CASSLGGTSQETQYF,TGTGCCAGCAGCTTGGGCGGGACTAGCCAAGAGACCCAGTACTTC
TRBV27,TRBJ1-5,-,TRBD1,CATRGGYSNQPQHF,TGTGCCACCAGGGGGGGCTATAGCAATCAGCCCCAGCATTTT
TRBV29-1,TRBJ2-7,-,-,CSVVDSAYEQYF,TGCAGCGTTGTTGACTCAGCCTACGAGCAGTACTTC
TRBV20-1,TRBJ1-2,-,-,CSATGLKGYTF,TGCAGTGCTACGGGACTAAAAGGCTACACCTTC
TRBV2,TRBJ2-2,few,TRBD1,CASSVTTGEGRTGELFF,TGTGCCAGCAGTGTCACGACAGGGGAAGGTCGGACCGGGGAGCTGTTTTTT
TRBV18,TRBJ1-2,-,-,CASSPGGWDGYTF,TGTGCCAGCTCACCAGGAGGGTGGGATGGCTACACCTTC
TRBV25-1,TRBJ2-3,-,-,CASSERRGTDTQYF,TGTGCCAGCAGTGAACGGCGGGGCACAGATACGCAGTATTTT
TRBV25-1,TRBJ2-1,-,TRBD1,CASSVGTGFHNEQFF,TGTGCCAGCAGTGTAGGGACAGGGTTCCACAATGAGCAGTTCTTC
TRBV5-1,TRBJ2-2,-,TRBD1,CASSLGLDRANTGELFF,TGCGCCAGCAGCTTGGGGCTAGACAGGGCGAACACCGGGGAGCTGTTTTTT
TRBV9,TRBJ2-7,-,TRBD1,CASSVVPGGVQRQYF,TGTGCCAGCAGCGTAGTCCCAGGGGGAGTTCAGAGGCAGTACTTC
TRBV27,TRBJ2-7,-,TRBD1,CASSSPGQGGRGHF,TGTGCCAGCAGTTCTCCGGGACAGGGTGGCAGAGGGCACTTC